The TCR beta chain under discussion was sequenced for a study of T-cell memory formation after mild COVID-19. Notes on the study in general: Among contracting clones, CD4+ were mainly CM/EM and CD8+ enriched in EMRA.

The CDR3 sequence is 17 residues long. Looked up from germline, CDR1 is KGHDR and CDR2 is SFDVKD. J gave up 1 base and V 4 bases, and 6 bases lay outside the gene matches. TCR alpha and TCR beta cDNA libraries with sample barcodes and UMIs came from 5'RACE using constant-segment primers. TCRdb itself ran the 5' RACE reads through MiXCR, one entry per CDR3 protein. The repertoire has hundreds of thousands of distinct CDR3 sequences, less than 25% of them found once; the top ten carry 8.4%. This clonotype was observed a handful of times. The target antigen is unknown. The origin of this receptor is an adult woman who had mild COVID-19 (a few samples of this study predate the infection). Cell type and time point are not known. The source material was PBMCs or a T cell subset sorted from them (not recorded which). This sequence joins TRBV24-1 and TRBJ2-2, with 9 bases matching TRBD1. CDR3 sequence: CATSDSPGQGNTGELFF. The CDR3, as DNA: TGTGCCACCAGTGACTCACCGGGACAGGGGAACACCGGGGAGCTGTTTTTT.